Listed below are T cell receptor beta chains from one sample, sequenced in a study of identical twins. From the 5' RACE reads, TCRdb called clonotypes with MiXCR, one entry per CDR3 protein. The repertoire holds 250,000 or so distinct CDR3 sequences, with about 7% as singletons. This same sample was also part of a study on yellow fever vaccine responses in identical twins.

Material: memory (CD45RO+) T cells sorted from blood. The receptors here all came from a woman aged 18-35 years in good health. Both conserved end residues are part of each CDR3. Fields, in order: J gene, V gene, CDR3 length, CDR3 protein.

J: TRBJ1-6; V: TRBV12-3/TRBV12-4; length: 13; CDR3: CASSPGFDSPLHF
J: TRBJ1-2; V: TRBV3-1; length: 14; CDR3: CASSQGPGFYGYTF
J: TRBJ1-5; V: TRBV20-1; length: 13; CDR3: CSALRGDNQPQHF
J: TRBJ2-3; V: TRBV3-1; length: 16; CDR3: CASSPRGVTRSDTQYF
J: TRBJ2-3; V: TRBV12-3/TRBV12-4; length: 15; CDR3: CASNEQGGRTDTQYF
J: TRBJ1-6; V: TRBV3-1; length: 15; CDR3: CASSQGVGASSPLHF
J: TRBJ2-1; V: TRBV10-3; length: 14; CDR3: CATAGDSSYNEQFF
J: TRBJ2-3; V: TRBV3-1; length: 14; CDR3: CASSQAVASDTQYF
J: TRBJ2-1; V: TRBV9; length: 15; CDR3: CASRRGRDTNNEQFF
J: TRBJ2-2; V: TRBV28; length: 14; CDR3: CASSLIINTGELFF
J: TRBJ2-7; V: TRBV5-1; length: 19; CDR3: CASSLVHGQREEGLDEQYF
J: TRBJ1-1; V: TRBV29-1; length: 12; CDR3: CSVAQGLPEAFF
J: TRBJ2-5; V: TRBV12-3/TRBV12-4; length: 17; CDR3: CASSEGLVGSYQETQYF
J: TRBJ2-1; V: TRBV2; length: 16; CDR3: CASSPRATRSYNEQFF
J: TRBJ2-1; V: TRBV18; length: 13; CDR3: CASTSGSFSEQFF
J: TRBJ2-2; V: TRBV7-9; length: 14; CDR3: CASSLIRGTGELFF
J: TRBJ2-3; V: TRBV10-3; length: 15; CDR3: CAISRGGASPDTQYF
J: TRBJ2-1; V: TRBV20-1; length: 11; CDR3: CRPGPDIEQFF
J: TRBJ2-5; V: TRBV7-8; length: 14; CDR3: CASTSTSSQETQYF
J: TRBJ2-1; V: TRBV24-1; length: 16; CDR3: CATSDFGGASYNEQFF
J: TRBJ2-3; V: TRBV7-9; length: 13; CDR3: CASRSTGPDTQYF
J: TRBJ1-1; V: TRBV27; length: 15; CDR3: CASSLQWGGFSRAFF
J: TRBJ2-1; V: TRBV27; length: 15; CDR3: CASSLEGPLNNEQFF